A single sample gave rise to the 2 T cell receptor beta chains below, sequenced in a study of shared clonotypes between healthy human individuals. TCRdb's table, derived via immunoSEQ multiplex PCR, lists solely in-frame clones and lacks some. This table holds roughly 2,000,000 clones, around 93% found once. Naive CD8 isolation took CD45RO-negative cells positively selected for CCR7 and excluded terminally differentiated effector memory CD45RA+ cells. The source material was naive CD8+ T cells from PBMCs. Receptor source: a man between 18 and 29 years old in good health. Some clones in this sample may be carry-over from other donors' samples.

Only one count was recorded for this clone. CDR3 sequence reads: CASSILAGDIYEQYF. DNA of the CDR3: TGTGCCAGTAGTATACTAGCGGGAGACATCTACGAGCAGTACTTC. The chain carries TRBV19 and TRBJ2-7, with 10 bases fitting TRBD2. V shed 2 bases and J 3 bases; nucleotides not matched to a gene: 4. The length of the CDR3 is 15 residues. Germline loops: CDR1 LNHDA, CDR2 SQIVND (reference sequence).

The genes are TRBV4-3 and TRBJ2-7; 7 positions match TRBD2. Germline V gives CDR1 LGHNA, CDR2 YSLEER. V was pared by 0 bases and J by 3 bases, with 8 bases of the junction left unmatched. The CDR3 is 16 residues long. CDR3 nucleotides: TGCGCCAGCAGCCAAGATGGGAGGGCGGACATCTACGAGCAGTACTTC. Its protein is CASSQDGRADIYEQYF.